This TCR beta chain derives from a study of cytomegalovirus exposure and HLA in healthy donors. The PCR contained 60 Vbeta and 13 Jbeta primers. Sequenced by immunoSEQ multiplex PCR; TCRdb stores in-frame clones only, minus some. The table records tens of thousands of clones, 65% to 80% of them present only once. The CDR3 has 16 residues. V trimming: 4 bases; J trimming: 2 bases; junction bases outside the gene matches: 6. Germline V CDR1 and CDR2: SGHNT, YYREEE (reference sequence). The specimen was PBMCs. The rearrangement uses TRBV5-4 and TRBJ2-6; TRBD1 matches 7 bases. The receptor comes from a man aged 25-40 years in good health and CMV-seronegative. As DNA, the CDR3 is TGTGCCAGCAGCCAAGATCAGGGGGCTGGGGCCAACGTCCTGACTTTC. As protein: CASSQDQGAGANVLTF.